The 17 T cell receptor beta chains below all came from one sample that was sequenced in a study of early stage breast cancer tumors. Using immunoSEQ multiplex PCR, the repertoire was profiled, and TCRdb retains in-frame clones only, with some absent. This sample has around 6,300 clones, with around 69% found just once. Sequenced input: normal breast tissue next to the tumor. All receptors come from a person aged 40 to 50 with breast cancer.

This clone has only one observation. The chain carries TRBV2 and TRBJ2-3, with TRBD1 matching over 10 bases. Germline trimming cut 6 bases from V and 4 bases from J; bases unmatched to any gene: 10. The CDR3 runs 16 residues. CDR1 is SNHLY and CDR2 is FYNNEI in the germline V gene. The DNA of the CDR3 is TGTGCCAGCAGGGCCGGACAGGGGGTGGCCGCAGATACGCAGTATTTT. Encoded protein: CASRAGQGVAADTQYF.

The rearrangement links TRBV11-2 to TRBJ1-1; no reliable D call. The CDR3 has 12 amino acids. Germline assignment: CDR1 SGHAT and CDR2 FQNNGV. The V gene lost 5 bases and the J gene lost 5 bases, with 9 bases spanning the gap. The CDR3 nucleotides are TGTGCCAGCAGCCCGCGATTGACTGAAGCTTTCTTT. It encodes CASSPRLTEAFF.

The V call is TRBV18, the J call TRBJ2-3; D is possibly TRBD1 (6 bases). The CDR3 is made up of 19 amino acids. The germline CDR1 and CDR2 sequences are KGHSH and LQKENI. The germline V and J ends were trimmed by 4 bases and 0 bases, with 23 bases remaining between them. The CDR3 nucleotides are TGTGCCAGCTCACGGGCAATCTACCGACAGGCGACTAGCACAGATACGCAGTATTTT. Protein: CASSRAIYRQATSTDTQYF.

The V gene is TRBV7-6, the J gene TRBJ2-7; 8 bases are shared with TRBD1. Germline V lookup: CDR1 SGHVS, CDR2 FNYEAQ. V lost 5 bases, J lost 5 bases, and 14 bases stayed unmatched. The CDR3 has 16 amino acids. CDR3 DNA: TGTGCCAGCAGCCGATCCCCCGGGACAGGTCCAGACGAGCAGTACTTC. Its protein is CASSRSPGTGPDEQYF.

There are a few counts of this clone. The chain employs TRBV27 and TRBJ1-4; 8 nucleotides align to TRBD1. J gave up 4 bases and V 6 bases, and 4 bases lay outside the gene matches. CDR1 and CDR2 from the germline V gene are MNHEY and SMNVEV (reference sequence). This CDR3 has 14 amino acids. The CDR3 protein is CASSGQGSNEKLFF. The CDR3 region has the DNA TGTGCCAGCAGCGGACAGGGCAGTAATGAAAAACTGTTTTTT.

The chain employs TRBV5-1 and TRBJ2-5; TRBD1 aligns across 9 bases. After removal of 3 bases from V and 4 bases from J, the junction contained 7 bases not matched to a gene. The germline V gene has CDR1 SGHRS and CDR2 YFSETQ. The CDR3 spans 15 residues. CDR3 region: CASSSGQGSLETQYF. DNA for the CDR3: TGCGCCAGCAGCTCCGGACAGGGGTCGTTAGAGACCCAGTACTTC.

The V and J genes are TRBV30 and TRBJ2-2; 10 bases agree with TRBD2. Looked up from germline, CDR1 is GTSNPN and CDR2 is SVGIG (reference sequence). There are 15 residues in the CDR3. V lost 3 bases and J lost 4; bases outside the gene matches: 5. The CDR3 DNA sequence: TGTGCCTGGAGCGGGCTAGCGGGAGTCACCGGGGAGCTGTTTTTT. As protein: CAWSGLAGVTGELFF.

The V call is TRBV15, the J call TRBJ2-2, with no clear D. Germline V lookup: CDR1 LNHNV, CDR2 YYDKDF (reference sequence). Trimming took off 0 bases at V and 4 bases at J, with 21 bases between the two ends. The CDR3 has 19 amino acids. The CDR3 DNA is TGTGCCACCAGCAGAGATGACGTAGGCCGCGGCGGTGGCACCGGGGAGCTGTTTTTT. It translates to CATSRDDVGRGGGTGELFF.

Within the sample, this clone is medium-sized (0.01 to 0.1%). The V and J genes are TRBV4-2 and TRBJ2-7, with D perhaps TRBD2 (7 bases). The germline CDR1 and CDR2 sequences are LGHNA and YNFKEQ. Trimming took 5 bases from V and 3 from J, leaving 20 bases between them. The CDR3 has 16 residues. As DNA, the CDR3 is TGTGCCAGCAGCTCGGACTCCGGGGGGCCTCACTACGAGCAGTACTTC. Its translation is CASSSDSGGPHYEQYF.

The V gene is TRBV2, the J gene TRBJ2-1; weak D call: TRBD2 (6 bases). The V gene lost 5 bases and the J gene lost 8 bases, with 16 bases spanning the gap. This CDR3 region has 14 residues. Germline CDR1 SNHLY, CDR2 FYNNEI. DNA of the CDR3: TGTGCCAGCAGTACCTTGGGGGGAGAGTATGAGCAGTTCTTC. It encodes CASSTLGGEYEQFF.

This clone appeared once. V and J are TRBV30 and TRBJ2-5, with D possibly being TRBD2 (7 bases). This CDR3 spans 13 amino acids. Trimming pared 0 bases from V and 5 bases from J, leaving 10 bases between. Germline assignment: CDR1 GTSNPN and CDR2 SVGIG (reference sequence). Here the CDR3 reads CAWSVGGAETQYF. CDR3 in DNA: TGTGCCTGGAGTGTTGGGGGGGCGGAGACCCAGTACTTC.

The chain combines TRBV25-1 with TRBJ2-7; 8 bases are a match to TRBD2. V lost 2 bases to trimming and J lost 0 bases; unmatched junction nucleotides: 9. This CDR3 spans 17 amino acids. Germline V gene sequence: CDR1 MGHDK, CDR2 SYGVNS. The CDR3 loop is CASSEGEWSGSSYEQYF. CDR3 DNA sequence: TGTGCCAGCAGTGAAGGGGAGTGGAGCGGGAGCTCCTACGAGCAGTACTTC.

The chain couples TRBV2 to TRBJ2-5, with D uncertain. This CDR3 has 14 residues. Germline V gene data show CDR1 as SNHLY and CDR2 as FYNNEI. V was cut by 6 bases and J by 5 bases, with 16 bases left in between. The CDR3 spells CASRGQTQLETQYF. The CDR3 nucleotides read TGTGCCAGCAGGGGCCAAACACAACTGGAGACCCAGTACTTC.

V gene TRBV7-2 combines with J gene TRBJ2-7; D is unresolved. The CDR3 is 14 residues long. Germline values: CDR1 SGHTA, CDR2 FQGNSA. V shed 7 bases and J shed 2 bases, with 15 bases lying between them. This CDR3 reads CASTLQTGTYEQYF. The CDR3, as DNA: TGTGCCAGCACCCTTCAGACTGGCACCTACGAGCAGTACTTC.

This clone came up a few times. This rearrangement joins TRBV10-2 to TRBJ2-7; TRBD1 matches 9 bases. V shed 4 bases and J 3 bases; nucleotides not matched to a gene: 7. This CDR3 is built from 15 residues. Germline V gene sequence: CDR1 WSHSY, CDR2 SAAADI. This chain's CDR3 is CASSASRTGDYEQYF. DNA for the CDR3: TGCGCCAGCAGTGCTTCTAGGACAGGGGACTACGAGCAGTACTTC.

V gene TRBV7-9 combines with J gene TRBJ2-2; possible D gene TRBD2, 5 bases. Germline assignment: CDR1 SEHNR and CDR2 FQNEAQ (reference sequence). This CDR3 has 16 residues. Trimming left V 5 bases short and J 4 bases short, with 17 bases between. DNA of the CDR3: TGTGCCAGCAGCCCGTCGGGGAAGACTTTCACCGGGGAGCTGTTTTTT. Residues: CASSPSGKTFTGELFF.

The chain links TRBV7-8 to TRBJ2-2; D not resolved. The germline CDR1 and CDR2 sequences are SGHVS and FQNEAQ. Trimming took off 1 base at V and 2 bases at J, with 5 bases between the two ends. The CDR3 runs 14 residues. CDR3 region: CASSLVGNTGELFF. CDR3 DNA: TGTGCCAGCAGCTTAGTCGGAAACACCGGGGAGCTGTTTTTT.